This paragraph covers one T cell receptor beta chain sequence. Its antigen is not known. A single record per CDR3 protein comes from TCRdb applying MiXCR to the reads. The table has approximately 1,000,000 distinct CDR3 sequences, 31% seen once. V trimming: 3 bases; J trimming: 5 bases; junction bases outside the gene matches: 5. Germline-derived CDR1 and CDR2 are MNHEY and SMNVEV (reference sequence). This CDR3 is built from 14 residues. This specimen belongs to a study of T cell repertoires in cytomegalovirus infection. Across the whole study: Used in the study were CMV epitopes, some recently identified and HLA-C-restricted, others well-studied and HLA-B-restricted. Public TCR beta signature analysis indicated the presence of both CMV infection and matching HLA type. Findings of the study overall: Carriers of CMV and the relevant HLA type were discriminated by public TCR beta frequency. What dominated the ex vivo response were HLA-C-restricted CMV-specific TCR beta clonotypes.

The chain couples TRBV27 to TRBJ2-7, with 9 bases aligning to TRBD1. The source material was cultured CD8+ T cells from PBMCs, sampled from culture after CMV antigen stimulation. This TCR came from a human donor in good health (CMV status not recorded). Some clones in this sample may be carry-over from other donors' samples. The chain's CDR3 is CASSLGGQGDEQYF. The CDR3 DNA sequence: TGTGCCAGCAGTTTGGGGGGACAGGGTGACGAGCAGTACTTC.